A single sample gave rise to the 30 T cell receptor beta chains below, sequenced in a study of blood T cell repertoires in COVID-19. Data came from immunoSEQ multiplex PCR; TCRdb stores just in-frame clones and leaves some out. The sample records about 160,000 clones, around 87% being singletons. Sequencing was done on a sample of peripheral blood. These receptors originate from an elderly man with acute or convalescent COVID-19.

V and J are TRBV12-3 or TRBV12-4 and TRBJ2-5, with a weak D call TRBD1 (5 bases). V was clipped by 3 bases and J by 2 bases, with 7 bases between them. The CDR3 totals 13 residues. The CDR3 loop is CASSFTGQETQYF. For the CDR3, the DNA is TGTGCCAGCAGTTTCACAGGTCAAGAGACCCAGTACTTC.

The chain has TRBV2 and TRBJ2-7; D is undetermined. Germline V gene sequence: CDR1 SNHLY, CDR2 FYNNEI. Deletions cut 1 base from V and 6 bases from J, with 4 bases between. The CDR3 has 11 amino acids. The CDR3 is CASSEVVEQYF. CDR3 bases: TGTGCCAGCAGTGAAGTCGTCGAGCAGTACTTC.

The CDR3: CASALGGGRTDTQYF. In DNA form, the CDR3 reads TGTGCCAGCGCCCTGGGGGGGGGTCGCACAGATACGCAGTATTTT. The chain recombines TRBV10-3 with TRBJ2-3; 7 bases agree with TRBD2. V lost 10 bases, J lost 1 base, and 11 bases stayed unmatched. The CDR3 spans 15 residues. CDR1 is ENHRY, CDR2 SYGVKD, per germline.

The gene calls are TRBV27 and TRBJ1-1; perhaps TRBD1 as D (5 bases). Between the trimmed V and J ends, which lost 3 bases and 5 bases, there was a span of 10 bases. This CDR3 is built from 13 residues. From germline, CDR1 is MNHEY and CDR2 SMNVEV (reference sequence). The CDR3 DNA sequence: TGTGCCAGCAGTTTCCGGCAGGGTACTGAAGCTTTCTTT. Protein product: CASSFRQGTEAFF.

The chain joins TRBV2 to TRBJ1-3; 7 positions match TRBD1. CDR1 SNHLY and CDR2 FYNNEI come from the germline V gene. Trimming removed 1 base from V and 4 bases from J; junction bases left unmatched: 7. This CDR3 is 16 amino acids long. DNA of the CDR3: TGTGCCAGCAGTGAAGGCACAGGGGCAGTAGGAAACACCATATATTTT. Protein product: CASSEGTGAVGNTIYF.

J is TRBJ2-7 and V is TRBV5-1; 10 positions match TRBD1. The germline V gene encodes CDR1 SGHRS and CDR2 YFSETQ. Germline trimming cut 8 bases from V and 7 bases from J; bases unmatched to any gene: 6. The CDR3 sequence is 12 residues long. Here the CDR3 reads CASSTGGGEQYF. The CDR3 nucleotides read TGCGCCAGTTCGACAGGGGGCGGGGAGCAGTACTTC.

In its sample, this clone was seen once. The CDR3 bases are TGTGCCACCAGCAGAGATCGCGGCAGGGCGAGGTGGGAGACCCAGTACTTC. It specifies CATSRDRGRARWETQYF. The V and J genes are TRBV15 and TRBJ2-5; D may be TRBD1 (5 bases). Per the germline V gene, CDR1 is LNHNV and CDR2 is YYDKDF (reference sequence). V was clipped by 0 bases and J by 5 bases, with 19 bases between them. This CDR3 region has 17 residues.

This chain joins TRBV19 and TRBJ2-7; 12 nucleotides agree with TRBD2. In germline, CDR1 is LNHDA, CDR2 SQIVND (reference sequence). V shed 6 bases, J shed 2 bases, and the junction held 2 bases outside the gene matches. The CDR3 sequence is 14 residues long. Written as DNA, the CDR3 is TGTGCCAGTAGGACTAGCGGGGGTGCCTACGAGCAGTACTTC. As protein: CASRTSGGAYEQYF.

The chain links TRBV2 to TRBJ2-1; D remains unclear. The CDR3 runs 15 residues. V lost 1 base and J lost 0, with 7 bases in between. Germline assignment: CDR1 SNHLY and CDR2 FYNNEI. CDR3 sequence: CASSEVYGSYNEQFF. The CDR3 region has the DNA TGTGCCAGCAGTGAAGTCTATGGCTCCTACAATGAGCAGTTCTTC.

This chain uses TRBV7-2 with TRBJ2-7; D may be TRBD2 (6 bases). CDR3 length: 14 residues. Trimming stripped 5 bases from V and 2 bases from J, with 13 bases between. CDR1 is SGHTA and CDR2 is FQGNSA in the germline V gene. CDR3 nucleotides: TGTGCCAGCAGCCATAACGCGGGGCCCTACGAGCAGTACTTC. Protein: CASSHNAGPYEQYF.

This clone appeared a single time. The V and J genes are TRBV19 and TRBJ2-3, with TRBD1 as a possible D gene (5 bases). Germline lookup yields CDR1 LNHDA and CDR2 SQIVND (reference sequence). CDR3 length equals 15 residues. Trimming took off 1 base at V and 0 bases at J, with 8 bases between the two ends. CDR3 in amino acids: CASSIGGLSTDTQYF. CDR3 sequence (DNA): TGTGCCAGTAGTATAGGGGGCCTGAGCACAGATACGCAGTATTTT.

The genes are TRBV27 and TRBJ1-1, with 7 bases fitting TRBD1. Per germline, CDR1 MNHEY and CDR2 SMNVEV (reference sequence). The trim removed 3 bases at V and 3 bases at J, leaving 10 bases unmatched. The CDR3 consists of 16 residues. This CDR3 is CASSFGRGLVHTEAFF. DNA of the CDR3: TGTGCCAGCAGTTTTGGTAGGGGGCTGGTACACACTGAAGCTTTCTTT.

The rearrangement links TRBV6-5 to TRBJ2-5; 11 bases agree with TRBD2. Germline-derived CDR1 and CDR2 are MNHEY and SVGAGI. The CDR3 runs to 15 residues. Trimming at V came to 6 bases and at J to 5 bases, leaving 8 bases not matched to a gene. The CDR3 is CASRGLAGTSETQYF. The CDR3 coding sequence is TGTGCCAGCAGAGGACTAGCGGGTACATCGGAGACCCAGTACTTC.

The chain employs TRBV5-1 and TRBJ2-2; 8 nucleotides line up with TRBD2. CDR3 length: 15 amino acids. The germline V gene has CDR1 SGHRS and CDR2 YFSETQ. V gave up 4 bases and J gave up 6 bases; unmatched junction bases: 8. For the CDR3, the DNA is TGCGCCAGCAGCCCGGGAGGGTTCCAGGCCGGGGAGCTGTTTTTT. It is translated as CASSPGGFQAGELFF.

The J gene is TRBJ2-7, the V gene TRBV27, with D possibly being TRBD2 (5 bases). The CDR3 consists of 16 residues. Per the germline V gene, CDR1 is MNHEY and CDR2 is SMNVEV (reference sequence). V lost 9 bases to trimming and J lost 2 bases, with 23 bases between them. The CDR3 region has the DNA TGTGCCAGATACTTCCCCCTGGACTGGGGAACCTACGAGCAGTACTTC. Translating it yields CARYFPLDWGTYEQYF.

The rearrangement links TRBV29-1 to TRBJ2-5, with a weak D call TRBD1 (6 bases). There are 11 residues in the CDR3. Trimming cost V 4 bases and J 8 bases, with 11 bases left between them. Germline V CDR1 and CDR2: SQVTM, ANQGSEA. The DNA for the CDR3 is TGCAGCGTTGCAGGGGAAGGAACCCAGTACTTC. Protein sequence: CSVAGEGTQYF.

V is TRBV19 and J is TRBJ2-5; TRBD2 might be the D (6 bases). The CDR3 loop spans 15 amino acids. Germline-derived CDR1 and CDR2 are LNHDA and SQIVND (reference sequence). V was shortened by 3 bases and J by 0 bases, with 11 bases between the two germline ends. The CDR3 loop reads CASSIGGTYQETQYF. The CDR3 DNA reads TGTGCCAGTAGTATCGGCGGGACCTACCAAGAGACCCAGTACTTC.

V is TRBV7-2 and J is TRBJ2-1; TRBD1 matches 8 bases. This CDR3 region has 16 residues. The trim removed 2 bases at V and 9 bases at J, leaving 12 bases unmatched. Germline V gives CDR1 SGHTA, CDR2 FQGNSA. CDR3 residues: CASSLLFGQGMGEQFF. The CDR3 DNA is TGTGCCAGCAGCTTATTATTCGGACAGGGAATGGGTGAGCAGTTCTTC.

The chain carries TRBV23-1 and TRBJ1-5, with no clear D. TRBV23-1 is reported as an ORF; its role is uncertain. CDR3 length equals 10 residues. The V and J ends lost 6 bases and 10 bases respectively, with 7 bases between them. CDR3: CASREGPQHF. The DNA for the CDR3 is TGCGCCAGCAGGGAGGGACCCCAGCATTTT.

DNA of the CDR3: TGTGCCACCGGTGGCCGTGCGGTCGCACATGCGCAGTATTTT. Encoded protein: CATGGRAVAHAQYF. The chain carries TRBV24-1 and TRBJ2-3; no reliable D call. Per the germline V gene, CDR1 is KGHDR and CDR2 is SFDVKD. V was clipped by 9 bases and J by 10 bases, with 22 bases between them. The CDR3 is made up of 14 amino acids.

The CDR3 DNA reads TGTGCCAGCAGGGGGACAGTAGTCTACACCTTC. Its translation: CASRGTVVYTF. This rearrangement joins TRBV28 to TRBJ1-2; 7 bases match TRBD1. The CDR3 runs to 11 residues. V shed 6 bases and J 10 bases; nucleotides not matched to a gene: 5. Germline V CDR1 and CDR2: MDHEN, SYDVKM.

This clone was seen only once. The CDR3 loop is CAISTGQGNQPQHF. The CDR3 DNA sequence: TGTGCCATCAGTACGGGACAGGGCAATCAGCCCCAGCATTTT. The chain employs TRBV10-3 and TRBJ1-5, with 8 bases matching TRBD1. This CDR3 has 14 residues. Trimming cost V 5 bases and J 2 bases; bases outside gene matches: 2. Germline CDR1 ENHRY, CDR2 SYGVKD.

DNA for the CDR3: TGTGCCAGCAGCCCCTTGACAGGGGGAATAACTGAAGCTTTCTTT. It encodes CASSPLTGGITEAFF. The J gene is TRBJ1-1, the V gene TRBV7-6; the match to TRBD1 covers 9 bases. V lost 5 bases and J lost 5; bases outside the gene matches: 9. The CDR3 runs 15 residues. Germline CDR1 SGHVS, CDR2 FNYEAQ.

The gene calls are TRBV6-6 and TRBJ1-6; D gene ambiguous. Looked up from germline, CDR1 is MNHNY and CDR2 is SVGAGI (reference sequence). CDR3 length: 14 residues. Trimming removed 2 bases at V and 7 bases at J, with 9 bases between. The CDR3 DNA reads as TGTGCCAGCAGTTACAGGGAGGCGAATTCACCCCTCCACTTT. Translated: CASSYREANSPLHF.

The CDR3 sequence is CASSLGTGDGYTF. The CDR3 DNA follows: TGCGCCAGCAGCTTGGGGACAGGGGATGGCTACACCTTC. The chain is built from TRBV5-1 and TRBJ1-2, with 9 bases matching TRBD1. The trim removed 0 bases at V and 6 bases at J, leaving 0 bases unmatched. CDR3 length: 13 amino acids. Germline assignment: CDR1 SGHRS and CDR2 YFSETQ.

The genes are TRBV30 and TRBJ1-4, with D possibly TRBD1 on 6 matching bases. V lost 0 bases and J lost 8, with 13 bases in between. Germline assignment: CDR1 GTSNPN and CDR2 SVGIG (reference sequence). The CDR3 has 14 amino acids. CDR3 loop: CAWSVPGVWEKLFF. In DNA form, the CDR3 reads TGTGCCTGGAGTGTTCCAGGGGTATGGGAAAAACTGTTTTTT. The variable domain in full, completed from reference TRBV30 and TRBJ1-4, reads SQTIHQWPATLVQPVGSPLSLECTVEGTSNPNLYWYRQAAGRGLQLLFYSVGIGQISSEVPQNLSASRPQDRQFILSSKKLLLSDSGFYLCAWSVPGVWEKLFFGSGTQLSVL.

The chain links TRBV28 to TRBJ2-7; tentatively, D is TRBD2 (6 bases). The V and J ends lost 7 bases and 5 bases respectively, with 15 bases between them. The CDR3 has 13 amino acids. CDR1 is MDHEN and CDR2 is SYDVKM in the germline V gene. CDR3 sequence (DNA): TGTGCCAGCACCCGCGGGGAAGGAGACGAGCAGTACTTC. This sequence encodes CASTRGEGDEQYF.

For the CDR3, the DNA is TGTGCCAGCAAGGGGGGCAATCAGCCCCAGCATTTT. Amino acid sequence: CASKGGNQPQHF. V gene TRBV6-5 combines with J gene TRBJ1-5, with D tentatively TRBD1 (6 bases). With 7 bases removed from V and 2 bases from J, the gap between germline ends came to 6 bases. Germline V gene lookup returns CDR1 MNHEY and CDR2 SVGAGI. The CDR3 is made up of 12 amino acids.

This chain joins TRBV7-2 and TRBJ2-7; weak D call: TRBD2 (6 bases). Trimming stripped 5 bases from V and 2 bases from J, with 16 bases between. Germline V gives CDR1 SGHTA, CDR2 FQGNSA. The CDR3 has 15 amino acids. The CDR3 region is CASSQAGTAAYEQYF. For the CDR3, the DNA is TGTGCCAGCAGCCAAGCCGGGACTGCGGCCTACGAGCAGTACTTC. The full variable domain, with the rest looked up from reference TRBV7-2 and TRBJ2-7, is GAGVSQSPSNKVTEKGKDVELRCDPISGHTALYWYRQSLGQGLEFLIYFQGNSAPDKSGLPSDRFSAERTGGSVSTLTIQRTQQEDSAVYLCASSQAGTAAYEQYFGPGTRLTVT.

A remark on this clone: Other DNA sequences within the sample encode an identical CDR3. The rearrangement links TRBV3-1 (or the pseudogene TRBV3-2) to TRBJ2-7, with 8 bases matching TRBD2. Germline V gene data show CDR1 as LGHDT and CDR2 as YNNKEL (reference sequence). The J segment lost 1 base and the V segment lost 4 bases, leaving 6 bases of the junction unmatched. The CDR3 sequence is 15 residues long. DNA of the CDR3: TGTGCCAGCAGCCCTGGCGGGGGGCGTTCCTACGAGCAGTACTTC. Translated: CASSPGGGRSYEQYF.